These T cell receptor beta chains were read from a single sample in a study of lymphopenia after photon versus proton radiotherapy. TCRdb's table, derived via immunoSEQ multiplex PCR, lists solely in-frame clones and lacks some. The table has more than 25,000 clones, about 86% seen once. The specimen was peripheral blood, collected from a patient treated with proton-based radiotherapy. The receptors stem from a woman aged 60-70 years with cholangiocarcinoma. Some clones in this sample may be carry-over from other donors' samples. CDR3s include the opening cysteine and the closing phenylalanine or tryptophan. A D gene is named only where the DNA matches it firmly. Not all rows give a size; the values are once, few, many and, for expanded clones, a class.

v_gene: TRBV7-7; len: 15; j_gene: TRBJ2-7; d_gene: TRBD2; abundance: -; CDR3nt: TGTGCTAGCAGCGAAAGCGGGGGGGCCTCCTACGAGCAGTACTTC; CDR3aa: CASSESGGASYEQYF
v_gene: TRBV25-1; len: 18; j_gene: TRBJ2-1; d_gene: TRBD2; abundance: -; CDR3nt: TGTGCCAGCAGTGAATCAATAGGGGGACTAGGATACTACAATGAGCAGTTCTTC; CDR3aa: CASSESIGGLGYYNEQFF
v_gene: TRBV2; len: 14; j_gene: TRBJ2-7; d_gene: -; abundance: -; CDR3nt: TGTGCCAGCATCCAGGCAGGTAGCTCCTACGAGCAGTACTTC; CDR3aa: CASIQAGSSYEQYF
v_gene: TRBV9; len: 15; j_gene: TRBJ1-3; d_gene: -; abundance: once; CDR3nt: TGTGCCAGCTCCACGCCACCGTTCTCTGGAAACACCATATATTTT; CDR3aa: CASSTPPFSGNTIYF
v_gene: TRBV21-1; len: 16; j_gene: TRBJ1-5; d_gene: -; abundance: once; CDR3nt: TGTGCCAGCAGCAAAGTATGCGACAGGATGAATCAGCCCCAGCATTTT; CDR3aa: CASSKVCDRMNQPQHF
v_gene: TRBV19; len: 15; j_gene: TRBJ2-1; d_gene: -; abundance: -; CDR3nt: TGTGCCAGTAGTATATCCCAAGGTGGGGTTTGGGAGCAGTTCTTC; CDR3aa: CASSISQGGVWEQFF
v_gene: TRBV5-6; len: 16; j_gene: TRBJ1-6; d_gene: TRBD1; abundance: -; CDR3nt: TGTGCCAGCAGCCCTGGGACAGGGAAGGTCTGGTCACCCCTCCACTTT; CDR3aa: CASSPGTGKVWSPLHF
v_gene: TRBV7-9; len: 16; j_gene: TRBJ2-3; d_gene: TRBD2; abundance: -; CDR3nt: TGTGCCAGCACCCACCCGGAGCGGGAGAGCACAGATACGCAGTATTTT; CDR3aa: CASTHPERESTDTQYF
v_gene: TRBV18; len: 13; j_gene: TRBJ1-2; d_gene: -; abundance: -; CDR3nt: TGTGCCAGCTCACCAGAGGACTATTATGGCTACACCTTC; CDR3aa: CASSPEDYYGYTF
v_gene: TRBV7-9; len: 14; j_gene: TRBJ1-1; d_gene: -; abundance: once; CDR3nt: TGTGCCAGCAGCTTAGGTAGAGCAGCTCCTGAAGCTTTCTTT; CDR3aa: CASSLGRAAPEAFF
v_gene: TRBV11-3; len: 11; j_gene: TRBJ2-7; d_gene: -; abundance: -; CDR3nt: TGTGCCAGCAGCCCTTCCTACGAGCAGTACTTC; CDR3aa: CASSPSYEQYF
v_gene: TRBV5-1; len: 13; j_gene: TRBJ2-3; d_gene: -; abundance: -; CDR3nt: TGCGCCAGCAGCCAAGGTGGCACAGATACGCAGTATTTT; CDR3aa: CASSQGGTDTQYF
v_gene: TRBV5-1; len: 16; j_gene: TRBJ2-2; d_gene: TRBD2; abundance: -; CDR3nt: TGCGCCAGCACCCCGGCTGGCGCGGGAGACACCGGGGAGCTGTTTTTT; CDR3aa: CASTPAGAGDTGELFF
v_gene: TRBV30; len: 11; j_gene: TRBJ1-1; d_gene: -; abundance: -; CDR3nt: TGTGCCTGGAGTGTAGGCACTGAAGCTTTCTTT; CDR3aa: CAWSVGTEAFF
v_gene: TRBV7-6; len: 14; j_gene: TRBJ1-3; d_gene: -; abundance: -; CDR3nt: TGTGCCAGCAGCTTATGGGGGAGTGGAAACACCATATATTTT; CDR3aa: CASSLWGSGNTIYF
v_gene: TRBV10-3; len: 13; j_gene: TRBJ1-1; d_gene: -; abundance: once; CDR3nt: TGTGCCATCAGCCTTGATATGAACACTGAAGCTTTCTTT; CDR3aa: CAISLDMNTEAFF
v_gene: TRBV5-4; len: 16; j_gene: TRBJ2-7; d_gene: -; abundance: once; CDR3nt: TGTGCCAGCAGCCACCCCGACTCGGAGGGTATTGTTGGGCAGTACTTC; CDR3aa: CASSHPDSEGIVGQYF
v_gene: TRBV2; len: 12; j_gene: TRBJ2-5; d_gene: -; abundance: -; CDR3nt: TGTGCCAGCAGTGTTCACCAAGAGACCCAGTACTTC; CDR3aa: CASSVHQETQYF
v_gene: TRBV4-2; len: 14; j_gene: TRBJ2-7; d_gene: -; abundance: -; CDR3nt: TGTGCCAGCAGCCAAGACCAGTTTTCTAGCGAGCAGTACTTC; CDR3aa: CASSQDQFSSEQYF
v_gene: TRBV6-1; len: 14; j_gene: TRBJ1-5; d_gene: -; abundance: once; CDR3nt: TGTGCCAGCAGTTTATTCTATAGCAATCAGCCCCAGCATTTT; CDR3aa: CASSLFYSNQPQHF
v_gene: TRBV15; len: 16; j_gene: TRBJ1-1; d_gene: TRBD1; abundance: -; CDR3nt: TGTGCCACCAGCAGAGGACAGGGGAAGGGCGGCACTGAAGCTTTCTTT; CDR3aa: CATSRGQGKGGTEAFF
v_gene: TRBV27; len: 14; j_gene: TRBJ1-1; d_gene: -; abundance: -; CDR3nt: TGTGCCAGCATCCAAAGGCGGGGGGCATATGGAGCTTTCTTT; CDR3aa: CASIQRRGAYGAFF
v_gene: TRBV5-1; len: 16; j_gene: TRBJ2-3; d_gene: TRBD2; abundance: -; CDR3nt: TGCGCCAGCAGCAGGCTATCGGGGGGGCCCTCAGATACGCAGTATTTT; CDR3aa: CASSRLSGGPSDTQYF
v_gene: TRBV10-1; len: 13; j_gene: TRBJ2-2; d_gene: -; abundance: -; CDR3nt: TGCGCCAGCAGTCTCATAAACACCGGGGAGCTGTTTTTT; CDR3aa: CASSLINTGELFF
v_gene: TRBV5-1; len: 15; j_gene: TRBJ1-1; d_gene: -; abundance: -; CDR3nt: TGCGCCAGCAGTTACGCCGGGACACTGAACACTGAAGCTTTCTTT; CDR3aa: CASSYAGTLNTEAFF
v_gene: TRBV2; len: 15; j_gene: TRBJ1-4; d_gene: TRBD1; abundance: few; CDR3nt: TGTGCCAGCAACCGGGACAGGGGCCCAAATGAAAAACTGTTTTTT; CDR3aa: CASNRDRGPNEKLFF
v_gene: TRBV18; len: 16; j_gene: TRBJ2-1; d_gene: -; abundance: -; CDR3nt: TGTGCCAGCTCACCATCGATTCTACCCTTCCTCAATGAGCAGTTCTTC; CDR3aa: CASSPSILPFLNEQFF
v_gene: TRBV9; len: 15; j_gene: TRBJ2-5; d_gene: -; abundance: -; CDR3nt: TGTGCCAGCAGCGTATCCGAGGGAGTAGGAGAGACCCAGTACTTC; CDR3aa: CASSVSEGVGETQYF
v_gene: TRBV5-1; len: 16; j_gene: TRBJ1-3; d_gene: TRBD1; abundance: -; CDR3nt: TGCGCCAGCAGCCGGGCTGACAGGGGGTCCGGAAACACCATATATTTT; CDR3aa: CASSRADRGSGNTIYF
v_gene: TRBV7-8; len: 15; j_gene: TRBJ1-4; d_gene: -; abundance: -; CDR3nt: TGTGCCAGCAGCTTAGTTCTCTCGACTAATGAAAAACTGTTTTTT; CDR3aa: CASSLVLSTNEKLFF
v_gene: TRBV7-2; len: 14; j_gene: TRBJ2-5; d_gene: -; abundance: once; CDR3nt: TGTGCCAGCAGCCCTACATCCTCCCAAGAGACCCAGTACTTC; CDR3aa: CASSPTSSQETQYF
v_gene: TRBV6-5; len: 12; j_gene: TRBJ2-7; d_gene: -; abundance: -; CDR3nt: TGTGCCAGCAGTTGGTTCGGGGCGGAGCAGTACTTC; CDR3aa: CASSWFGAEQYF
v_gene: TRBV10-1; len: 12; j_gene: TRBJ2-7; d_gene: -; abundance: once; CDR3nt: TGCGCCAGCAGTGAGTCGCCGGGGGAGCAGTACTTC; CDR3aa: CASSESPGEQYF
v_gene: TRBV7-7; len: 16; j_gene: TRBJ2-2; d_gene: -; abundance: -; CDR3nt: TGTGCCAGCAGCTCGGGTCTTCAGCCGAACACCGGGGAGCTGTTTTTT; CDR3aa: CASSSGLQPNTGELFF
v_gene: TRBV29-1; len: 13; j_gene: TRBJ2-1; d_gene: TRBD1; abundance: -; CDR3nt: TGCAGCGTCAACCGGGACAGATACAATGAGCAGTTCTTC; CDR3aa: CSVNRDRYNEQFF
v_gene: TRBV19; len: 19; j_gene: TRBJ2-6; d_gene: -; abundance: -; CDR3nt: TGTGCCAGTAGTATAGATCGAACGGGGGCTATGTCTGGGGCCAACGTCCTGACTTTC; CDR3aa: CASSIDRTGAMSGANVLTF
v_gene: TRBV18; len: 13; j_gene: TRBJ2-7; d_gene: TRBD2; abundance: medium-sized; CDR3nt: TGTGCCAGCTCTCCCGGGGGGGGTACAGAGCAGTACTTC; CDR3aa: CASSPGGGTEQYF
v_gene: TRBV5-1; len: 15; j_gene: TRBJ2-5; d_gene: TRBD1; abundance: -; CDR3nt: TGCGCCAGCAGCTTGGTAGGGACAGGGACGGAGACCCAGTACTTC; CDR3aa: CASSLVGTGTETQYF
v_gene: TRBV29-1; len: 12; j_gene: TRBJ2-5; d_gene: -; abundance: -; CDR3nt: TGCAGCTCTCATGGGGGCGAAGAGACCCAGTACTTC; CDR3aa: CSSHGGEETQYF
v_gene: TRBV28; len: 14; j_gene: TRBJ2-7; d_gene: TRBD2; abundance: -; CDR3nt: TGTGCCATCCGAGAAGCGGGGCCCCTCTACGAGCAGTACTTC; CDR3aa: CAIREAGPLYEQYF
v_gene: TRBV6-6; len: 13; j_gene: TRBJ1-2; d_gene: -; abundance: -; CDR3nt: TGTGCCAGCAGTTACTCCGACAGTTATGGCTACACCTTC; CDR3aa: CASSYSDSYGYTF
v_gene: TRBV11-2; len: 14; j_gene: TRBJ2-3; d_gene: TRBD1; abundance: -; CDR3nt: TGTGCCAGCAGCCTCGACAGGGTGTCAGATACGCAGTATTTT; CDR3aa: CASSLDRVSDTQYF
v_gene: TRBV2; len: 14; j_gene: TRBJ2-7; d_gene: -; abundance: -; CDR3nt: TGTGCCAGCAGCGATAGGGACAACTCCTACGAGCAGTACTTC; CDR3aa: CASSDRDNSYEQYF
v_gene: TRBV10-3; len: 15; j_gene: TRBJ1-4; d_gene: -; abundance: -; CDR3nt: TGTGCCATCAAGGCCGGAGGGCCCACTAATGAAAAACTGTTTTTT; CDR3aa: CAIKAGGPTNEKLFF
v_gene: TRBV6-1; len: 16; j_gene: TRBJ1-1; d_gene: TRBD1; abundance: once; CDR3nt: TGTGCCAGCAGTGGGTCCCTTGGGACAGGGGACACTGAAGCTTTCTTT; CDR3aa: CASSGSLGTGDTEAFF
v_gene: TRBV11-2; len: 18; j_gene: TRBJ1-1; d_gene: TRBD1; abundance: once; CDR3nt: TGTGCCAGCAGCTTAGACTCATATCTTGACAGGGGATACACTGAAGCTTTCTTT; CDR3aa: CASSLDSYLDRGYTEAFF
v_gene: TRBV7-2; len: 14; j_gene: TRBJ1-5; d_gene: -; abundance: once; CDR3nt: TGTGCCAGCAGCTCAACTAATATCGATCAGCCCCAGCATTTT; CDR3aa: CASSSTNIDQPQHF
v_gene: TRBV7-2; len: 14; j_gene: TRBJ2-6; d_gene: -; abundance: -; CDR3nt: TGTGCCAGCGACAGATCCTCTGGGGCCAACGTCCTGACTTTC; CDR3aa: CASDRSSGANVLTF
v_gene: TRBV7-8; len: 14; j_gene: TRBJ2-7; d_gene: -; abundance: -; CDR3nt: TGTGCCAGCAGCTTTCTCGCGAACTCCTACGAGCAGTACTTC; CDR3aa: CASSFLANSYEQYF
v_gene: TRBV14; len: 13; j_gene: TRBJ1-2; d_gene: -; abundance: -; CDR3nt: TGTGCCAGCAGCCAAGAGGCCGTCTATGGCTACACCTTC; CDR3aa: CASSQEAVYGYTF
v_gene: TRBV14; len: 14; j_gene: TRBJ2-2; d_gene: -; abundance: -; CDR3nt: TGTGCCAGCAGCCAAGAGTTTGTCACCGGGGAGCTGTTTTTT; CDR3aa: CASSQEFVTGELFF
v_gene: TRBV18; len: 13; j_gene: TRBJ2-7; d_gene: -; abundance: -; CDR3nt: TGTGCCAGCTCACCACCGAGCTCCTACGAGCAGTACTTC; CDR3aa: CASSPPSSYEQYF
v_gene: TRBV9; len: 15; j_gene: TRBJ2-5; d_gene: TRBD2; abundance: once; CDR3nt: TGTGCCAGCAGCGTAATGGCGGGGGGACAAGAGACCCAGTACTTC; CDR3aa: CASSVMAGGQETQYF
v_gene: TRBV29-1; len: 12; j_gene: TRBJ1-1; d_gene: TRBD1; abundance: -; CDR3nt: TGCAGCGTTGTAGGGGGCAATCGAGGAGCTTTCTTT; CDR3aa: CSVVGGNRGAFF
v_gene: TRBV5-6; len: 12; j_gene: TRBJ2-7; d_gene: -; abundance: -; CDR3nt: TGTGCCAGCAGCTTGGGGGTGTACGAGCAGTACTTC; CDR3aa: CASSLGVYEQYF
v_gene: TRBV10-3; len: 15; j_gene: TRBJ1-1; d_gene: -; abundance: once; CDR3nt: TGTGCCATCAGTGATGACTGGGGAGGGAGCGCTGAAGCTTTCTTT; CDR3aa: CAISDDWGGSAEAFF
v_gene: TRBV7-2; len: 16; j_gene: TRBJ1-5; d_gene: -; abundance: -; CDR3nt: TGTGCCAGCAGCTTAATAGGCAGGGGTCCTAATCAGCCCCAGCATTTT; CDR3aa: CASSLIGRGPNQPQHF
v_gene: TRBV15; len: 14; j_gene: TRBJ1-1; d_gene: -; abundance: -; CDR3nt: TGTGCCACCAGCAGAGAGGCAGAGAACACTGAAGCTTTCTTT; CDR3aa: CATSREAENTEAFF
v_gene: TRBV2; len: 14; j_gene: TRBJ2-3; d_gene: TRBD2; abundance: few; CDR3nt: TGTGCCAGCAGCACTAGCGGGCCAACAGATACGCAGTATTTT; CDR3aa: CASSTSGPTDTQYF